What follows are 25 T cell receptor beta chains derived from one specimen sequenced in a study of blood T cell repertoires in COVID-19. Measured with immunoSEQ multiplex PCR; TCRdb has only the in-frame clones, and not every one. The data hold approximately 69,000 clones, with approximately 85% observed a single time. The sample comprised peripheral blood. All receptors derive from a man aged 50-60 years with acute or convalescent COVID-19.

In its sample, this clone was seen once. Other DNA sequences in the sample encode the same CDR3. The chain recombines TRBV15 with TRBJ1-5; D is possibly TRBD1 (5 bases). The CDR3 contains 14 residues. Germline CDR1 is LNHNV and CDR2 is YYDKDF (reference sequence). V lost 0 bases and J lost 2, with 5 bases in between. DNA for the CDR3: TGTGCCACCAGCAGAGACAGGGGCAATCAGCCCCAGCATTTT. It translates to CATSRDRGNQPQHF.

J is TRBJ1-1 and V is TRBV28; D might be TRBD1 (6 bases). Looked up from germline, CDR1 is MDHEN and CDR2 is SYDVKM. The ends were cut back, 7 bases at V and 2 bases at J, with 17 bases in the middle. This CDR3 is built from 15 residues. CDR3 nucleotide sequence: TGTGCCAGCATCACTCCGACAGGCCCTAACACTGAAGCTTTCTTT. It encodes CASITPTGPNTEAFF.

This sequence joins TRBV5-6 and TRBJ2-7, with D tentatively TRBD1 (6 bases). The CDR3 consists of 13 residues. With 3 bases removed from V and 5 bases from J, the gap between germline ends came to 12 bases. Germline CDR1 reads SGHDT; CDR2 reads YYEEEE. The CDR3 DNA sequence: TGTGCCAGCAGCTCGCAGGGGAACAACGAGCAGTACTTC. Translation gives CASSSQGNNEQYF.

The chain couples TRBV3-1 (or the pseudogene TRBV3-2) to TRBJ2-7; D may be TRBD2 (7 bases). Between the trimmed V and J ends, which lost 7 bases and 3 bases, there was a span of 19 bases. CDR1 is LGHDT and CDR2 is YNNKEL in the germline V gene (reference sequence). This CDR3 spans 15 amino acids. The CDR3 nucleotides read TGTGCCAGCACCTTTGGGACGGGGGGCCTCTACGAGCAGTACTTC. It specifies CASTFGTGGLYEQYF.

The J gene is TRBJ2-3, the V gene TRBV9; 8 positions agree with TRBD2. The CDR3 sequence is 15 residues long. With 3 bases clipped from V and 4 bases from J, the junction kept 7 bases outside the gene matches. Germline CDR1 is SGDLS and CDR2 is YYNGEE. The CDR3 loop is CASSERGPSSDTQYF. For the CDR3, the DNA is TGTGCCAGCAGCGAGCGGGGGCCATCTTCAGATACGCAGTATTTT.

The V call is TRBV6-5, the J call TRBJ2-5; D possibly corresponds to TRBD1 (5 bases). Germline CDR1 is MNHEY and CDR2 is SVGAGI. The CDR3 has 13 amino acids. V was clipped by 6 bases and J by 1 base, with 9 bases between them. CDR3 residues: CASSTDSQETQYF. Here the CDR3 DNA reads TGTGCCAGCAGCACCGACAGCCAAGAGACCCAGTACTTC.

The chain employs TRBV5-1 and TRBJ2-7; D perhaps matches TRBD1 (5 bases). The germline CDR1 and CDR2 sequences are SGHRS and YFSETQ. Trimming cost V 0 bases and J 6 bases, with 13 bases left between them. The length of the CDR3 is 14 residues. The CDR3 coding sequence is TGCGCCAGCAGCTTGGAGCAGGGATCCATCGAGCAGTACTTC. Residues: CASSLEQGSIEQYF. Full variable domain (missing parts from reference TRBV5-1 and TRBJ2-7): KAGVTQTPRYLIKTRGQQVTLSCSPISGHRSVSWYQQTPGQGLQFLFEYFSETQRNKGNFPGRFSGRQFSNSRSEMNVSTLELGDSALYLCASSLEQGSIEQYFGPGTRLTVT.

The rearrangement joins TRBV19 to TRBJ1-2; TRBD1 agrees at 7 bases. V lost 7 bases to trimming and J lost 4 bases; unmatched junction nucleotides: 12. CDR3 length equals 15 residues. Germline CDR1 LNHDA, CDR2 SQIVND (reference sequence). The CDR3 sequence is CASKGTVTMGYGYTF. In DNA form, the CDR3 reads TGTGCCAGTAAGGGGACAGTGACGATGGGCTATGGCTACACCTTC.

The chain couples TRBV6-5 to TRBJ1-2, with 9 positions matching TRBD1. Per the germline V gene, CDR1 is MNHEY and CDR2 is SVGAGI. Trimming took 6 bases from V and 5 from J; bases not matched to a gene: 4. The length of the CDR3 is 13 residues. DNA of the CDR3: TGTGCCAGCAGAACCGGGACAGGGTATGGCTACACCTTC. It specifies CASRTGTGYGYTF.

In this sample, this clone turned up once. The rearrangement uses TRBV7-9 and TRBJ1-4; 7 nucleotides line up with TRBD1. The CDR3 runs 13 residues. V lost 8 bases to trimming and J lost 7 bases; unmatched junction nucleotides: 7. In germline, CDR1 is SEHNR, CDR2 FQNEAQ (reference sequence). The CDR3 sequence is CASLRGQGEKLFF. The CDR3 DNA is TGTGCCAGCTTGAGGGGGCAAGGTGAAAAACTGTTTTTT.

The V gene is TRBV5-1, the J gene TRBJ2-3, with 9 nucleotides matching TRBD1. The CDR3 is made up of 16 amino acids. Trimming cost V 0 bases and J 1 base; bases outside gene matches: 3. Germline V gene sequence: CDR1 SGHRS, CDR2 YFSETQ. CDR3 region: CASSLDRGQGTDTQYF. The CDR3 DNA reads TGCGCCAGCAGCTTGGACAGGGGGCAAGGCACAGATACGCAGTATTTT.

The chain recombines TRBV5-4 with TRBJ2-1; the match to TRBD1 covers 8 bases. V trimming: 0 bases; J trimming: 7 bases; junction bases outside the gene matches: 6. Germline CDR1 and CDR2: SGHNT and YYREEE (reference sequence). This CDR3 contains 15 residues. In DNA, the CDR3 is TGTGCCAGCAGCTTGGGGCAGGGGGCGTTTAATGAGCAGTTCTTC. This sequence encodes CASSLGQGAFNEQFF.

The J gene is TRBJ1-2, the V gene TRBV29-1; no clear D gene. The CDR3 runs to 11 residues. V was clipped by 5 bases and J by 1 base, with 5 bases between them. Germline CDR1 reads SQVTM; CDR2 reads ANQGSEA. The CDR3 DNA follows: TGCAGCGTTCCCCATAACTATGGCTACACCTTC. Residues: CSVPHNYGYTF.

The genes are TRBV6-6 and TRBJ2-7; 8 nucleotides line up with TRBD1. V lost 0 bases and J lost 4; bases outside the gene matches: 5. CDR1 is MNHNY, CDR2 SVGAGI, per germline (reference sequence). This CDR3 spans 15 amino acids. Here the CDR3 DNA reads TGTGCCAGCAGTTACTCTGGACAGGGAGGATACGAGCAGTACTTC. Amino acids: CASSYSGQGGYEQYF.

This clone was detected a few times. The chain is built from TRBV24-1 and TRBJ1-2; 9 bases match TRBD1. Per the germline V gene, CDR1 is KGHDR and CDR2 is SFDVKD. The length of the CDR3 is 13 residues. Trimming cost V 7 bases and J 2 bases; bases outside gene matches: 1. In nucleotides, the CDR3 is TGTGCCACCAGGGGGACAGGGAACTATGGCTACACCTTC. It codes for CATRGTGNYGYTF.

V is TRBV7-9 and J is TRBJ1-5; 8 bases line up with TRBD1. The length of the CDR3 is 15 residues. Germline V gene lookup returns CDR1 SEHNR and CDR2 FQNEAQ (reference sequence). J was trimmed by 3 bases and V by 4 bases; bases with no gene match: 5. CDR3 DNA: TGTGCCAGCAGCTCGCTGACAGGGGCCAATCAGCCCCAGCATTTT. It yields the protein CASSSLTGANQPQHF.

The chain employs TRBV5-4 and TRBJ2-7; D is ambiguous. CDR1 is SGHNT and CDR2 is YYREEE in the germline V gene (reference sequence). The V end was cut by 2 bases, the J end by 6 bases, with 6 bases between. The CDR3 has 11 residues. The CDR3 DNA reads TGTGCCAGCAGCTTAGCAGGCGAGCAGTACTTC. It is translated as CASSLAGEQYF.

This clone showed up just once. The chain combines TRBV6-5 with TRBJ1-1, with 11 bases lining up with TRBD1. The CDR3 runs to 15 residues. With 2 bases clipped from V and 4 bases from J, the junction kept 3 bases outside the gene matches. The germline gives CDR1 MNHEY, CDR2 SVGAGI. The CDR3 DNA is TGTGCCAGCAGTTACCATGGACAGGGGGCCACTGAAGCTTTCTTT. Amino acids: CASSYHGQGATEAFF.

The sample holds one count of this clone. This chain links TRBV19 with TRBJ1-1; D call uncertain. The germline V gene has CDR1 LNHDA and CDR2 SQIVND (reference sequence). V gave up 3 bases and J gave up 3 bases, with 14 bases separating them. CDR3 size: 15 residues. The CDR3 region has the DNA TGTGCCAGTAGTATTATTAGGGCAGCGGACACTGAAGCTTTCTTT. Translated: CASSIIRAADTEAFF.

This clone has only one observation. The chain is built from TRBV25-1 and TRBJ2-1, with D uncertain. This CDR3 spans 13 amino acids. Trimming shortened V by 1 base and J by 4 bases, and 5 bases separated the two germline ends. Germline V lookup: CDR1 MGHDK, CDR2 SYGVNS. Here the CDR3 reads CASSESRYNEQFF. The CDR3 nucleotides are TGTGCCAGCAGTGAATCGAGGTACAATGAGCAGTTCTTC. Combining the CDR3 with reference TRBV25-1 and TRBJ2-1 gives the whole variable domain EADIYQTPRYLVIGTGKKITLECSQTMGHDKMYWYQQDPGMELHLIHYSYGVNSTEKGDLSSESTVSRIRTEHFPLTLESARPSHTSQYLCASSESRYNEQFFGPGTRLTVL.

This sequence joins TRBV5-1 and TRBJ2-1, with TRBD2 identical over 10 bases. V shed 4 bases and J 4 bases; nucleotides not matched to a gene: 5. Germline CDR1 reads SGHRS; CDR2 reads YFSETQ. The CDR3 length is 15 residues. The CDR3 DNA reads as TGCGCCAGCAGCGGGCTAGCGGGGGAGTACAATGAGCAGTTCTTC. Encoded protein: CASSGLAGEYNEQFF.

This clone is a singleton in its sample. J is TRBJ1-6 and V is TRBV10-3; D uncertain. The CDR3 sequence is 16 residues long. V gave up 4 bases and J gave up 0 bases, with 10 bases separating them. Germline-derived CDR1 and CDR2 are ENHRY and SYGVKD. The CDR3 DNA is TGTGCCATCAGTGCTTCTGAGAGCTCCTATAATTCACCCCTCCACTTT. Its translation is CAISASESSYNSPLHF.

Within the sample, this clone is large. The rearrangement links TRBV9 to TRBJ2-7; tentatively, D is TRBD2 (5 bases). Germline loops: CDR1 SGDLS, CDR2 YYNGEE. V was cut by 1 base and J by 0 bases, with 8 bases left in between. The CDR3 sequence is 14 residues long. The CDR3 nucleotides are TGTGCCAGCAGCGTAAACGGGGACTCCTACGAGCAGTACTTC. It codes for CASSVNGDSYEQYF.

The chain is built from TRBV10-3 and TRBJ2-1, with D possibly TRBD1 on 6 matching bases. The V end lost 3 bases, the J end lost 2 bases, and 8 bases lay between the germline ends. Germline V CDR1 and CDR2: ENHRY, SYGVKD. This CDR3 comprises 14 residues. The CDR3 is CAISEWTAYNEQFF. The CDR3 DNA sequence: TGTGCCATCAGTGAATGGACAGCCTACAATGAGCAGTTCTTC.

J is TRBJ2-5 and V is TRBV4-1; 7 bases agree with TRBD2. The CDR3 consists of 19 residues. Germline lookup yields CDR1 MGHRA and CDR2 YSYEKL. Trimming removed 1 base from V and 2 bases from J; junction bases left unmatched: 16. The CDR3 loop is CASSQVSGRSGALQETQYF. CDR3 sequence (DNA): TGCGCCAGCAGCCAAGTCTCGGGGAGAAGCGGGGCTTTACAAGAGACCCAGTACTTC.